This T cell receptor (beta chain) stems from a study of CD8 T cells in ankylosing spondylitis. Via MiXCR, TCRdb re-called the 5' RACE reads, giving one row per CDR3 protein. This sample carries about 150,000 distinct CDR3 sequences, 6% to 8% of them seen once, and the ten largest clones take 12%. Ten or more counts support this clonotype. J was trimmed by 4 bases and V by 4 bases; bases with no gene match: 8. Germline V gives CDR1 LGHDT, CDR2 YNNKEL (reference sequence). CDR3 size: 16 residues. This sequence joins TRBV3-1 and TRBJ1-1; TRBD1 matches 11 bases. Sequencing input: blood, either unsorted or a sorted T cell fraction (not recorded which). The receptor's source is a female donor with ankylosing spondylitis or in good health (not recorded which). CDR3 sequence reads: CASSRGTGGWGTEAFF. As DNA, the CDR3 is TGTGCCAGCAGCCGCGGGACAGGGGGATGGGGCACTGAAGCTTTCTTT. Together with reference TRBV3-1 and TRBJ1-1, the CDR3 gives the full variable domain: DTAVSQTPKYLVTQMGNDKSIKCEQNLGHDTMYWYKQDSKKFLKIMFSYNNKELIINETVPNRFSPKSPDKAHLNLHINSLELGDSAVYFCASSRGTGGWGTEAFFGQGTRLTVV.